Each of the 14 T cell receptor beta chains below was sequenced from the same sample in a study of T-cell reconstitution after alpha-beta-depleted transplantation in children. TCRbeta library preparation incorporated unique molecular identifiers. TCRdb re-called the PCR reads through MiXCR, storing one row per CDR3 protein. The data show about a million distinct CDR3 sequences, roughly 29% seen once. The specimen comprised PBMCs, mostly from graft donor cells, sampled 360 days after TCRalphabeta/CD19-depleted stem cell transplant. Receptor source: a boy younger than two who had a stem cell transplant for SCID, so the T cells may come from the graft donor.

This clonotype was detected only once. The J gene is TRBJ2-6, the V gene TRBV29-1; D call uncertain. From germline, CDR1 is SQVTM and CDR2 ANQGSEA. The CDR3 contains 13 residues. The germline V and J ends were trimmed by 6 bases and 4 bases, with 10 bases remaining between them. CDR3 protein: CSVDSAGANVLTF. The CDR3 DNA reads as TGCAGCGTGGATAGTGCCGGGGCCAACGTCCTGACTTTC.

This clonotype was recorded many times. V is TRBV9 and J is TRBJ2-3, with no clear D. V was clipped by 7 bases and J by 3 bases, with 9 bases between them. The CDR3 runs to 12 residues. The germline V gene encodes CDR1 SGDLS and CDR2 YYNGEE. The CDR3 DNA sequence: TGTGCCAGCGGCCAGCTGACAGATACGCAGTATTTT. Protein product: CASGQLTDTQYF.

This clonotype was found a few times. V gene TRBV20-1 combines with J gene TRBJ1-1, with D possibly TRBD1 on 5 matching bases. The ends were cut back, 2 bases at V and 7 bases at J, with 14 bases in the middle. The length of the CDR3 is 13 residues. CDR1 is DFQATT, CDR2 SNEGSKA, per germline (reference sequence). This CDR3 is CSARSIRTFEAFF. The CDR3 DNA reads as TGCAGTGCTAGATCCATCCGGACATTTGAAGCTTTCTTT.

This clonotype was picked up a small number of times. The gene calls are TRBV11-1 and TRBJ2-1; 12 bases map to TRBD2. Trimming cost V 1 base and J 1 base; bases outside gene matches: 5. This CDR3 is built from 18 residues. The germline CDR1 and CDR2 sequences are SGHAT and FQDESV (reference sequence). DNA for the CDR3: TGTGCCAGCAGCTTAGGAGGTGGACTAGCGGGGTCCTACAATGAGCAGTTCTTC. It yields the protein CASSLGGGLAGSYNEQFF.

The rearrangement links TRBV5-1 to TRBJ1-2, with 8 bases aligning to TRBD1. This CDR3 is 15 amino acids long. Trimming removed 0 bases from V and 3 bases from J; junction bases left unmatched: 4. In germline, CDR1 is SGHRS, CDR2 YFSETQ. Here the CDR3 reads CASSLGQGYHYGYTF. The CDR3 nucleotides are TGCGCCAGCAGCTTGGGACAGGGGTACCACTATGGCTACACCTTC.

Comment on this clonotype: The CDR3 end shows no conserved phenylalanine or tryptophan, and so a read error is likely. V usage is TRBV5-1 and J usage is TRBJ1-1; the D is unclear. Germline CDR1 SGHRS, CDR2 YFSETQ. The V end was cut by 0 bases, the J end by 1 base, with 19 bases between. The CDR3 totals 18 residues. The CDR3 nucleotides read TGCGCCAGCAGCTTGGCCCGAGGGCCCGATGAACCGAACACTGAAGCTTTCTAT. Its translation is CASSLARGPDEPNTEAFY.

This clonotype was counted between two and nine times. The chain couples TRBV20-1 to TRBJ2-2; TRBD1 matches at 9 bases. Germline V gene lookup returns CDR1 DFQATT and CDR2 SNEGSKA (reference sequence). Unmatched junction bases numbered 6, after V lost 0 bases and J lost 10 bases. CDR3 length equals 14 residues. The CDR3 spells CSAREDRGALELFF. In DNA, the CDR3 is TGCAGTGCTAGAGAGGACAGGGGCGCCCTGGAGCTGTTTTTT.

This clonotype was detected a few times. The chain couples TRBV27 to TRBJ1-4; tentative D call: TRBD1 (6 bases). The germline CDR1 and CDR2 sequences are MNHEY and SMNVEV (reference sequence). With 4 bases removed from V and 0 bases from J, the gap between germline ends came to 9 bases. This CDR3 has 15 amino acids. The DNA of the CDR3 is TGTGCCAGCAGTTCACGACAGGCAACTAATGAAAAACTGTTTTTT. Its protein is CASSSRQATNEKLFF.

The rearrangement joins TRBV6-5 to TRBJ2-4; 7 positions agree with TRBD2. V dropped 0 bases and J dropped 0; count of bases not matched to a gene: 2. Germline V gene data show CDR1 as MNHEY and CDR2 as SVGAGI. CDR3 length: 16 residues. The CDR3 is CASSYSGGEAKNIQYF. As DNA, the CDR3 is TGTGCCAGCAGTTACTCGGGGGGGGAAGCCAAAAACATTCAGTACTTC.

As concerns this clonotype: Mismatch with germline at one junction end may stem from a read error. This chain connects TRBV12-3 or TRBV12-4 to TRBJ2-1, with D possibly being TRBD1 (5 bases). CDR3 length equals 15 residues. The CDR3 nucleotides read TGTGCCAGCAGTCTCGGACAAGTACTCAACAATGAGGAGTTCTTC. Its translation is CASSLGQVLNNEEFF.

The V and J genes are TRBV20-1 and TRBJ1-5; D unclear. CDR3 length: 14 amino acids. Germline CDR1 and CDR2: DFQATT and SNEGSKA (reference sequence). V gave up 3 bases and J gave up 0 bases, with 9 bases separating them. CDR3 sequence reads: CSASSGYSNQPQHF. The CDR3 region has the DNA TGCAGTGCTAGTTCCGGGTATAGCAATCAGCCCCAGCATTTT.

This clonotype showed up just a few times. This chain joins TRBV5-1 and TRBJ2-5, with D perhaps assigned TRBD1 or TRBD2 (5 bases each). This CDR3 has 16 residues. V lost 0 bases and J lost 0, with 12 bases in between. Germline loops: CDR1 SGHRS, CDR2 YFSETQ. CDR3 DNA: TGCGCCAGCAGCTTGGAGGGCAGGGAGTACCAAGAGACCCAGTACTTC. Protein product: CASSLEGREYQETQYF.

The chain carries TRBV5-1 and TRBJ2-7, with no clear D. Germline CDR1 SGHRS, CDR2 YFSETQ. V was trimmed by 3 bases and J by 6 bases, leaving 7 bases between them. There are 11 residues in the CDR3. CDR3 sequence: CASSWGPEQYF. In DNA form, the CDR3 reads TGCGCCAGCAGCTGGGGTCCCGAGCAGTACTTC.

A single count supports this clonotype. This sequence joins TRBV10-3 and TRBJ2-5; D is possibly TRBD1 or TRBD2 (5 bases each). Germline loops: CDR1 ENHRY, CDR2 SYGVKD. Trimming shortened V by 4 bases and J by 3 bases, and 12 bases separated the two germline ends. The CDR3 runs 14 residues. The CDR3 loop reads CAISGGREKETQYF. CDR3 DNA: TGTGCCATCAGTGGGGGCCGGGAAAAAGAGACCCAGTACTTC.